The entry below gives a single T cell receptor (beta chain) sequence along with its context. Its antigen is undetermined. The sample comes from a study of chemoradiotherapy in HPV16-positive cancers. The CDR3 contains 13 residues. Per the germline V gene, CDR1 is SGHRS and CDR2 is YFSETQ. The V end lost 8 bases, the J end lost 4 bases, and 13 bases lay between the germline ends. Study-level findings and limits: HPV-responsive T-cell expansion during chemoradiotherapy was linked to improved recurrence-free survival in HPV16-positive patients.

Data came from immunoSEQ multiplex PCR; TCRdb stores just in-frame clones and leaves some out. The table records 8,500 to 9,000 clones, approximately 74% of them present only once. This specimen was collected from a patient who underwent chemoradiotherapy. The chain is built from TRBV5-1 and TRBJ2-1; tentative D call: TRBD1 (5 bases). This clonotype originated in a human donor with HPV-associated anogenital cancer. The CDR3: CASKSAGYNEQFF. The CDR3 DNA is TGCGCCAGTAAATCGGCAGGGTACAATGAGCAGTTCTTC.